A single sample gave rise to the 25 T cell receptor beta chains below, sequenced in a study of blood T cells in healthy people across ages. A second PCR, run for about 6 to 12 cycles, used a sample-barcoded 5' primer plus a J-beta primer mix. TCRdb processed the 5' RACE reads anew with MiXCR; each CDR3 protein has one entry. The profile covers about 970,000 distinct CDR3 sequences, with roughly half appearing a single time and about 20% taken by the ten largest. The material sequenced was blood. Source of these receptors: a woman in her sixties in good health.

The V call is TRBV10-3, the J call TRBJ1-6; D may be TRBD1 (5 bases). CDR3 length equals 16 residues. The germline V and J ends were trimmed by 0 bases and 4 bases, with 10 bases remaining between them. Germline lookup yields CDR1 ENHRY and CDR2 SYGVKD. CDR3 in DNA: TGTGCCATCAGTGAGTCGACTGGGGGTTATAATTCACCCCTCCACTTT. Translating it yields CAISESTGGYNSPLHF.

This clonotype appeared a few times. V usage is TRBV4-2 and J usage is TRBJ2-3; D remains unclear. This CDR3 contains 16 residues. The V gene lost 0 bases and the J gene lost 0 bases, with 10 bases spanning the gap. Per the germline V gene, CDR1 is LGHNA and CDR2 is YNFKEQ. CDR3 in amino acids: CASSQEGAMSTDTQYF. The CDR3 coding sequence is TGTGCCAGCAGCCAAGAAGGAGCGATGAGCACAGATACGCAGTATTTT.

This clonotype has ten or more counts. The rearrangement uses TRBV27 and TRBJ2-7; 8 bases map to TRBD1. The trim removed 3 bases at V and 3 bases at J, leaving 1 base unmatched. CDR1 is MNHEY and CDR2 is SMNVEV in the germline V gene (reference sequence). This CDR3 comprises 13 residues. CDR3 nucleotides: TGTGCCAGCAGTTTTACAGGGGGCTACGAGCAGTACTTC. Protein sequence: CASSFTGGYEQYF.

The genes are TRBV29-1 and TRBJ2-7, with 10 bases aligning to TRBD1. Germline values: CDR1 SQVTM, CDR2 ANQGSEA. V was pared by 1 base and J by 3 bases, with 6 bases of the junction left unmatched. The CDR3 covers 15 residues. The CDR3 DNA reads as TGCAGCGTTGAAGGCGGACAGGGGGGACTCTACGAGCAGTACTTC. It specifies CSVEGGQGGLYEQYF.

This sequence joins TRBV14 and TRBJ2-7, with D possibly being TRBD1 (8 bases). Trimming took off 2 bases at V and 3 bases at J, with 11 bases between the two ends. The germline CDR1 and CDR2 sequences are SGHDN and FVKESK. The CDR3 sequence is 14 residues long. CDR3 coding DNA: TGTGCCAGCAGCCAATACAGGGGGGGCTACGAGCAGTACTTC. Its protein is CASSQYRGGYEQYF.

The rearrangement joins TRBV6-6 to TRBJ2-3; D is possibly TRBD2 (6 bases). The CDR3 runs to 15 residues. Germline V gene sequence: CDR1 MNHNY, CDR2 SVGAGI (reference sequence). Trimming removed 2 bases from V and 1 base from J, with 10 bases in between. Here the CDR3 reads CASSYAASGTDTQYF. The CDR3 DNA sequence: TGTGCCAGCAGTTACGCGGCTAGCGGCACAGATACGCAGTATTTT.

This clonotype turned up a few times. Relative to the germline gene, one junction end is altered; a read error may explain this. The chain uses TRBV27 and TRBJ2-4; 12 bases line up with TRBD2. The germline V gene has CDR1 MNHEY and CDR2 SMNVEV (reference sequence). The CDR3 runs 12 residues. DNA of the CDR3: TGTGCCACCAGTGGACTAGCGGGACGTGCGTACTTC. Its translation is CATSGLAGRAYF.

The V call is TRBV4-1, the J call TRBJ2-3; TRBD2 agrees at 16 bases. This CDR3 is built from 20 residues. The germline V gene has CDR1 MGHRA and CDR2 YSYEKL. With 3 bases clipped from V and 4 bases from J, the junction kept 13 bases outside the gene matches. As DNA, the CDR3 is TGCGCCAGCAGCCACTTCCCGGGACTAGCGGGAGGGCCAAAATCAGATACGCAGTATTTT. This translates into CASSHFPGLAGGPKSDTQYF.

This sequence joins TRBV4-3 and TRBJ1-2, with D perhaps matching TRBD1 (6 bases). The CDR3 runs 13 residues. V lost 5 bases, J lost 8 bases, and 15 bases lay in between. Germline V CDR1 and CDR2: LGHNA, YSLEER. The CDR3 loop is CASSYGGAWGYTF. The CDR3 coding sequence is TGCGCCAGCAGCTATGGGGGGGCTTGGGGCTACACCTTC.

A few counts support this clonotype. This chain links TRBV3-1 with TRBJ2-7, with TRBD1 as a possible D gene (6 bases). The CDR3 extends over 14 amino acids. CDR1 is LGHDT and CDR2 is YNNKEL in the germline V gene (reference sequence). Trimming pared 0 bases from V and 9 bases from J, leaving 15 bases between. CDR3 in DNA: TGTGCCAGCAGCCAAGACGGTTTTAACAGGGCGCAGTACTTC. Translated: CASSQDGFNRAQYF.

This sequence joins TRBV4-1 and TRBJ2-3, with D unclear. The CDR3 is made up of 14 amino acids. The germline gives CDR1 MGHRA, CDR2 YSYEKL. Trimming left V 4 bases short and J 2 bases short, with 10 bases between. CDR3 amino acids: CASSPRVVTDTQYF. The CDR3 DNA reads TGCGCCAGCAGCCCCCGTGTGGTCACAGATACGCAGTATTTT.

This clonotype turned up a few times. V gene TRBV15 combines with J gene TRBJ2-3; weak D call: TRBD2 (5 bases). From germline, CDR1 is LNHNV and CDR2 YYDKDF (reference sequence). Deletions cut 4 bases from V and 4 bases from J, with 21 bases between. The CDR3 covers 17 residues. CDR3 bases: TGTGCCACCAGCATCCCACCGGCGAGGGAAGGCGCAGATACGCAGTATTTT. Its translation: CATSIPPAREGADTQYF.

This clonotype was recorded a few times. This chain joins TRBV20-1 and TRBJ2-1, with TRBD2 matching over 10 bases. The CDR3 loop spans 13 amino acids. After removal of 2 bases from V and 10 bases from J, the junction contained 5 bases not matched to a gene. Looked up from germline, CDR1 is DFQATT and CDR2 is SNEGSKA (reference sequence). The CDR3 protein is CSARRAGGGEQFF. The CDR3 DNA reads TGCAGTGCTAGACGAGCGGGAGGGGGCGAGCAGTTCTTC.

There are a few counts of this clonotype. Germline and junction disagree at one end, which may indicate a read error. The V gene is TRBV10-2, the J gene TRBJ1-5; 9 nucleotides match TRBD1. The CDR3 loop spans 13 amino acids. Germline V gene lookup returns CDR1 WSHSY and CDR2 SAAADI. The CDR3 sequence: CASRDRGNQPQHF. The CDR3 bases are TGTGCCAGCAGGGACAGGGGCAATCAGCCCCAGCATTTT.

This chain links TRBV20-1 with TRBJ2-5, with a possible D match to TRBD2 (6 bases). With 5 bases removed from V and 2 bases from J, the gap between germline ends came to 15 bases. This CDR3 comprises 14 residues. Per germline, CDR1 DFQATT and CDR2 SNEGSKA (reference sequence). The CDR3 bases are TGCAGTGCTGCCCGTGGCGGGGAACAAGAGACCCAGTACTTC. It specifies CSAARGGEQETQYF.

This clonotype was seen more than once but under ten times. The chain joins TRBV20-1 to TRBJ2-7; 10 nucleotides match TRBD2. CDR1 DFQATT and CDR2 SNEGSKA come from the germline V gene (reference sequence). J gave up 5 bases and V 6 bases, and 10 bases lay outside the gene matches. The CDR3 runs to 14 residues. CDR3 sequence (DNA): TGCAGTGCCCACAGGCCTAGCGGGAGAGACGAGCAGTACTTC. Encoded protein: CSAHRPSGRDEQYF.

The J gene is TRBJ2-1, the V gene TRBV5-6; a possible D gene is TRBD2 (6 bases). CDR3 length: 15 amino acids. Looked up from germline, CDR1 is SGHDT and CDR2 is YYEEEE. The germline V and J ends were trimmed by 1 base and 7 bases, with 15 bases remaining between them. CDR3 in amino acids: CASSLRETRANEQFF. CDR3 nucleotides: TGTGCCAGCAGCTTGAGGGAGACTAGGGCGAATGAGCAGTTCTTC.

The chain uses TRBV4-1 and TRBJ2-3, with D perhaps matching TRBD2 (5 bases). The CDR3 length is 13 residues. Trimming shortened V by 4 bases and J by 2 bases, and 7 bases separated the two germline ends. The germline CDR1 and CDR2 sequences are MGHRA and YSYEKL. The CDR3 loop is CASSLRDTDTQYF. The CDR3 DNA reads TGCGCCAGCAGCCTACGGGACACAGATACGCAGTATTTT.

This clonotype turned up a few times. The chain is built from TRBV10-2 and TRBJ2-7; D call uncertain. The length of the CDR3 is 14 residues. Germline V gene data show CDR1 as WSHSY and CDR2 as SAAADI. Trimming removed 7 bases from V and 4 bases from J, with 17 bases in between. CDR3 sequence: CASTVGVWVYEQYF. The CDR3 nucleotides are TGCGCCAGCACGGTAGGAGTTTGGGTTTACGAGCAGTACTTC.

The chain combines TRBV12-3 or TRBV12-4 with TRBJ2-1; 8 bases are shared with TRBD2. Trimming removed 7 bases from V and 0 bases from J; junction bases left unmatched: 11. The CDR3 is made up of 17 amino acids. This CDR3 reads CASTLGGGRSSYNEQFF. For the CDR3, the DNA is TGTGCCAGCACCCTAGGCGGCGGGAGGAGCTCCTACAATGAGCAGTTCTTC.

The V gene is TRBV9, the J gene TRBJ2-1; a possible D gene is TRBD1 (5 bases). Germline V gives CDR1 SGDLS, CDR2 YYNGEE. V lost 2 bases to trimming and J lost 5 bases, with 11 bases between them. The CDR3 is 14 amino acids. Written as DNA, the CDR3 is TGTGCCAGCAGCGTCAGGGTCGAGGACAATGAGCAGTTCTTC. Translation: CASSVRVEDNEQFF.

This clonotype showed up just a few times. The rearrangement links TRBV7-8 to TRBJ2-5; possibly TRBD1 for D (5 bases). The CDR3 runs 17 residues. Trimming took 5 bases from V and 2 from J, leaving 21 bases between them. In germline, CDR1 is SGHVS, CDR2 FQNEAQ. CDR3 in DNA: TGTGCCAGCAGCCTGCCCTCAGGGTCCCCCTTACAAGAGACCCAGTACTTC. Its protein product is CASSLPSGSPLQETQYF.

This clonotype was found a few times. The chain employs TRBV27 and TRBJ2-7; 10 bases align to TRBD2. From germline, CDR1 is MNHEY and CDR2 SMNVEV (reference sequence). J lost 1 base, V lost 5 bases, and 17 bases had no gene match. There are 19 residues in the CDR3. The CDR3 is CASSTSLLAGETASYEQYF. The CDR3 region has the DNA TGTGCCAGCAGTACATCCCTCCTAGCGGGAGAGACGGCGTCCTACGAGCAGTACTTC.

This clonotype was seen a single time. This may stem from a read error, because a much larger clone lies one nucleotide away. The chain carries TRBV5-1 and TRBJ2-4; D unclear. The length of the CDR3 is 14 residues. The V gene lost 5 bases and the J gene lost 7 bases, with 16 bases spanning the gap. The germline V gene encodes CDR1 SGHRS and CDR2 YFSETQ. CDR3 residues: CASRDPEAQNIQYF. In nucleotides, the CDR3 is TGCGCCAGCAGGGATCCAGAGGCCCAGAACATTCAGTACTTC.

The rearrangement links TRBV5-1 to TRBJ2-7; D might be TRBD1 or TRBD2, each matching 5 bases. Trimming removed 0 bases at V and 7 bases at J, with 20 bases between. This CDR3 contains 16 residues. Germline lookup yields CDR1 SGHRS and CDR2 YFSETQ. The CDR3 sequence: CASSLEGRGKREEQYF. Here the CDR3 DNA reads TGCGCCAGCAGCTTGGAGGGGCGAGGGAAAAGGGAGGAGCAGTACTTC.